This T cell receptor (beta chain) was identified during a study of graft-versus-host responses after intestinal transplantation. For the study at large: The study gave all recipients anti-thymocyte globulin induction, then tacrolimus and steroids for two to three years.

Regarding the study as a whole: Within allografts, high graft-versus-host to host-versus-graft clonal ratios were seen among patients with graft-donor T cell macrochimerism. GvH clones surfaced in recipient marrow, some emerging earlier in ileum or blood.

This CDR3 has 15 amino acids. Trimming removed 4 bases at V and 0 bases at J, with 10 bases between. Germline V gene data show CDR1 as SGHVS and CDR2 as FQNEAQ. Profiling relied on immunoSEQ multiplex PCR, and the TCRdb table lists in-frame clones only, not all of them. The repertoire holds under 50,000 clones, with 89% as singletons. Details on this clone: What it binds is not known.

This specimen consisted of PBMCs, obtained 267 days after transplant. The sequence derives from a human patient who received an intestinal transplant, so some T cells may come from the graft donor. V usage is TRBV7-8 and J usage is TRBJ1-5; D unclear. The CDR3 is CASSSNDYSNQPQHF. Written as DNA, the CDR3 is TGTGCCAGCAGCTCGAACGACTATAGCAATCAGCCCCAGCATTTT.